This T cell receptor (beta chain) appears in the sequencing data of a study of tumor-infiltrating lymphocytes in primary liver carcinoma. Turning to the study itself: Sample yields, roughly 3.5 to 7.13 million productive TCRbeta reads, were similar across the tissue types.

Note on this clonotype: Antigen specificity is unknown. A read error may produce the germline difference seen at one junction end.

The length of the CDR3 is 13 residues. Per germline, CDR1 SQVTM and CDR2 ANQGSEA. Using a constant-region primer together with ProtoScript II reverse transcriptase, TCR beta cDNA was made from approximately 0.55 ug of total RNA. Sequencing libraries for TCR beta derived from three nested multiplex PCR rounds that used slightly modified ARM-PCR. The study ran its first two PCR rounds for around 9 cycles each, using TRBV1-TRBV30 forward primers and a C-beta reverse primer. TCRdb analysed the multiplex PCR reads with MiXCR anew, one entry per CDR3 protein. The sample includes fewer than 25,000 distinct CDR3 sequences, roughly 70% of them seen just once. General study findings and limits: A significantly higher top-250-clone fraction was found in tumors than in blood (p = 0.039).

DNA and RNA were both co-extracted from 20-30 mg of bulk tissue that had not been sorted. Separate regions, five per tumor, were sampled. There were over 85% viable tumor cells in every single sample of tumor. The sample was liver tumor tissue from sampling region 1. Subset here: tumor region T1, superior pole. This chain connects TRBV29-1 to TRBJ2-2; 10 bases align to TRBD2. This receptor was identified in a man in his forties with primary liver carcinoma and hepatitis B virus infection. Written as DNA, the CDR3 is TGCAGCGTTAGGACTAGCGGCACCGGGGGGCTGTTGTTT. Its translation is CSVRTSGTGGLLF.